This T cell receptor (beta chain) stems from a study of cytomegalovirus exposure and HLA in healthy donors. Study-wide background: Approximately 190 million T cells yielded approximately 110 million unique TCR beta sequences in earlier analysis.

The CDR3 runs 13 residues. Germline V gene sequence: CDR1 MNHNS, CDR2 SASEGT. In regard to this clone: The antigen is unknown.

Amplification used 60 Vbeta primers and 13 Jbeta primers. The authors' processing: Later analysis identified roughly 82 million unique TCR beta chains, roughly 11 million shared. The method was immunoSEQ multiplex PCR; TCRdb's version includes in-frame clones alone and lacks a portion of them. V and J calls and clone size come straight from that table; D and trimming were deduced from the DNA. This sample has around 190,000 clones, with around 79% found just once. Notes on the study in general: Differences between HLA loci emerged in a later analysis of TCR association rates, with DRB1 most and HLA-C fewest. A later analysis linked a missense DCLRE1C variant to TCR beta V- and J-gene trimming.

This TCR was recovered from a woman aged 40 to 49 in good health and CMV-seronegative. J is TRBJ2-5 and V is TRBV6-1, with 9 positions matching TRBD1. The J call may be in error: the DNA end matches TRBJ2-7 better. Sequencing used PBMCs. DNA for the CDR3: TGTGCCAGCAGTGAGGACAGGGGTGACGAGCAGTACTTC. It encodes CASSEDRGDEQYF.